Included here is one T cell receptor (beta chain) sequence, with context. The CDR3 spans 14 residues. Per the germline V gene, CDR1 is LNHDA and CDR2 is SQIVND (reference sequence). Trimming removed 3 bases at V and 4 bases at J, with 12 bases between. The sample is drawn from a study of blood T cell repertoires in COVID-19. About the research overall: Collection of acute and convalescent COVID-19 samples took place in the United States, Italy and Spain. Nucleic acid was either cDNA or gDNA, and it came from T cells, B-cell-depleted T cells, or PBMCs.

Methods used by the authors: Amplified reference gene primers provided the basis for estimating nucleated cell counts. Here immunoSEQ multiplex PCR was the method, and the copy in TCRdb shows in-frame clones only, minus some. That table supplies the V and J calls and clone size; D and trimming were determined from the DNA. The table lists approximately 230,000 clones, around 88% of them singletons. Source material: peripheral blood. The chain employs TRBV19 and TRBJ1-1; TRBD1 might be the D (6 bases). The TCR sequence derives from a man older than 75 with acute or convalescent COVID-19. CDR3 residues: CASSMGFRGTEAFF. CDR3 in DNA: TGTGCCAGTAGTATGGGTTTCAGGGGCACTGAAGCTTTCTTT. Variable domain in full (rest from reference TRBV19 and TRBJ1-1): DGGITQSPKYLFRKEGQNVTLSCEQNLNHDAMYWYRQDPGQGLRLIYYSQIVNDFQKGDIAEGYSVSREKKESFPLTVTSAQKNPTAFYLCASSMGFRGTEAFFGQGTRLTVV.